The entry below describes one T cell receptor beta chain. This clonotype was recorded a few times. What this receptor recognizes is not known. Base qualities were left out, and no much larger clone turns up one base away. The sequencer listed for this sample is Illumina NovaSeq 6000. cDNA libraries for TCRalpha and TCRbeta were prepared by 5'RACE using constant-segment primers, with sample barcodes and unique molecular identifiers added. RNA was extracted from every sample with Trizol reagent. Library amplification was performed in two PCR steps, and a second sample barcode and Illumina TruSeq adapters were introduced in the second step. Libraries were sequenced on an Illumina NovaSeq with 2 x 150 bp paired-end reads. The study's own analysis went as follows. Demultiplexing of reads and collapsing into UMI-guided consensus sequences were performed with migec v1.2.7. Using mixcr v2.1.11, UMI consensuses were aligned to TRA and TRB V and J templates and then assembled into clonotypes. A clonotype was counted as expanded or contracted only when both edgeR and NoisET called the clonotype significant, with the noise models trained on biological replicates. For edgeR calls, the cutoffs were a false discovery rate-adjusted p below 0.01 and a log2 fold-change threshold of 1. As an exploratory analysis of dynamics, PCA with hierarchical clustering was applied to max-normalized trajectories of the 1000 most abundant clonotypes. Separately sequenced CD4+ and CD8+ repertoires were used to assign a CD4 or CD8 phenotype to each responding clone. The public sequencing data were trimmed at Q25 with fastp and processed into clonotypes with MiXCR by TCRdb, which kept only in-frame beta chains. Each record represents a unique CDR3 protein, reported with the most common genes and DNA among its rows. TCRdb's processing, not the authors' own work, is the source of the V and J calls. The sample yields fewer than 600,000 distinct CDR3 sequences; less than 25% were counted once. The ten biggest clones cover approximately 8.4% of the sample.

This sample stems from a study of T-cell memory formation after mild COVID-19 (dated by TCRdb to about 2021). A note on the overall study: TCR sequence clusters from the two donors were largely donor specific. Longitudinal TCRalpha and TCRbeta repertoire sequencing tracked T-cell clones expanding and contracting after mild COVID-19 in a couple of donors. The cohort comprised two young, previously healthy adult volunteers, one female and one male. The research as a whole found: Contracting CD4+ clones were found mainly in CM and EM memory subsets, while CD8+ clones were enriched in EMRA. SARS-CoV-2 specificity was not confirmed for the second-wave clones peaking on day 37. Clones contracting from day 15 to 85 had balanced CD4/CD8 phenotypes, while a second wave expanding from day 15 to 37 was biased towards CD4+. Some responding clones were detected in pre-infection memory, suggesting pre-existing cross-reactive memory T cells joined the SARS-CoV-2 response. The study included only a couple of mild cases, and larger cohorts that include severe cases with pre-infection samples were judged to be necessary.

CDR1 and CDR2 (SGHDN, FVKESK) derive from the germline V gene. V and J lose 0 bases and 6 bases, and a span of 9 bases separates them. The CDR3, cysteine through phenylalanine, is 13 amino acids long. Only the CDR3 region is kept as DNA, spanning 39 bases read in frame from base 1. Ficoll-Paque density gradient centrifugation was used to isolate PBMCs. This receptor chain uses TRBV14 and TRBJ2-7, with TRBD1 tentatively as D gene (5 bases match). The sample was PBMCs or a T cell subset sorted from them (not recorded which). The TCR comes from an adult woman who had mild COVID-19 (a few samples of this study predate the infection). The sample titles of this study are shuffled in the database, so cell type and time point are left out; the donor was told from shared clones. The DNA sequence is TGTGCCAGCAGCCAAGAGCAGGGAATCGAGCAGTACTTC. Translation gives CASSQEQGIEQYF.